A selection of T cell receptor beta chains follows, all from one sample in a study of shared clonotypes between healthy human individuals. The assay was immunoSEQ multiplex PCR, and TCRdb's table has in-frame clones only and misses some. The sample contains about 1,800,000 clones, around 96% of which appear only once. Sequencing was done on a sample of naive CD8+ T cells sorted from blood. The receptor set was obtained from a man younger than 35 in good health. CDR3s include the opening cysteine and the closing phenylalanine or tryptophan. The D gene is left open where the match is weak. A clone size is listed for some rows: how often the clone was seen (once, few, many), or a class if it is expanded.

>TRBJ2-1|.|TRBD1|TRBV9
TGTGCCAGCAGCGTAGAGCCCGGACAGGGGCTCGACAATGAGCAGTTCTTC
CASSVEPGQGLDNEQFF
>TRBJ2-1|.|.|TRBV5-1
TGCGCCAGCAGCTTCAGGGACGGGGCTTACAATGAGCAGTTCTTC
CASSFRDGAYNEQFF
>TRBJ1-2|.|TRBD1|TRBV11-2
TGTGCCAGCAGCTCCGGACAGGGGCGATTCTATGGCTACACCTTC
CASSSGQGRFYGYTF
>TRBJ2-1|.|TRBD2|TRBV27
TGTGCCAGCAGTTTATCGGGGCGGGGGTCCTTCTCCTACAATGAGCAGTTCTTC
CASSLSGRGSFSYNEQFF
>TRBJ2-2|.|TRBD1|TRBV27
TGTGCCAGCAGCCCGGGACAGGGTATCGGGGAGCTGTTTTTT
CASSPGQGIGELFF
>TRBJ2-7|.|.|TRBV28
TGTGCCAGCAGTGTGGGGCTGGAGAACTACGAGCAGTACTTC
CASSVGLENYEQYF
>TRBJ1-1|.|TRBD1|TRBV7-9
TGTGCCAGTACGACAGGGGGCAACACTGAAGCTTTCTTT
CASTTGGNTEAFF
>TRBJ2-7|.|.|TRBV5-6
TGTGCCAGCAGCTTGTCAAGGAGCTCCTACGAGCAGTACTTC
CASSLSRSSYEQYF
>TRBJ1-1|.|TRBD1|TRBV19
TGTGCCAGTAGTATAGTGGACAGGGGCACTGAAGCTTTCTTT
CASSIVDRGTEAFF
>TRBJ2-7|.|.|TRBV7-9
TGTGCCAGCAGCTCGGACAACTACGAGCAGTACTTC
CASSSDNYEQYF
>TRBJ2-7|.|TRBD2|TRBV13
TGTGCCAGCAGCTTCGGGGGGGAGAACTCCTACGAGCAGTACTTC
CASSFGGENSYEQYF
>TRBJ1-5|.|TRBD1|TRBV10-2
TGCGCCAGCGCGGGACAGGGGGTGTATCAGCCCCAGCATTTT
CASAGQGVYQPQHF
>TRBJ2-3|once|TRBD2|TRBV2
TGTGCCAGCAGTGAATTCGGGGCTAGCGGGAGGGCCTGGACGCAGTATTTT
CASSEFGASGRAWTQYF
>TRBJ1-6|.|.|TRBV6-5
TGTGCCAGCAGTTTACAGGGATGGAATTCACCCCTCCACTTT
CASSLQGWNSPLHF
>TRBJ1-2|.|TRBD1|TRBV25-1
TGTGCCAGCAGTGAAACCGGGACAGGGGGTTCGGGAGGCTACACCTTC
CASSETGTGGSGGYTF
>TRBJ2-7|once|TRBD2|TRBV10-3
TGTGCCATCAGTGAGGGGGAGGGACTTATCTACGAGCAGTACTTC
CAISEGEGLIYEQYF
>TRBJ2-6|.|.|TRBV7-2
TGTGCCAGCAGCTTAGCGGGCAGGGAGACAATTGGGGCCAACGTCCTGACTTTC
CASSLAGRETIGANVLTF
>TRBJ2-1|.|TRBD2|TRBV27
TGTGCCAGCAGTTTGATCCCGGGACTAGCGGGAGACAATGAGCAGTTCTTC
CASSLIPGLAGDNEQFF
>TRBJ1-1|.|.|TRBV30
TGTGCCTGGAGGTTGGGACCGATGAACACTGAAGCTTTCTTT
CAWRLGPMNTEAFF
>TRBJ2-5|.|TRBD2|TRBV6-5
TGTGCCAGCAGTTTAGCGGGAGTGGGTATGCAGACCCAGTACTTC
CASSLAGVGMQTQYF
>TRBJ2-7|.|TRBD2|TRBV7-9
TGTGCCAGCAGCTTTGGGACTAGCGGGGGAAGGTTGGAGTACGAGCAGTACTTC
CASSFGTSGGRLEYEQYF
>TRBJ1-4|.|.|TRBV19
TGTGCCAGTAGTCACTCCGGGACGCCTAATGAAAAACTGTTTTTT
CASSHSGTPNEKLFF
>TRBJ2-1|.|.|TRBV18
TGTGCCAGCTCACCACCCAGTACCTACAATGAGCAGTTCTTC
CASSPPSTYNEQFF
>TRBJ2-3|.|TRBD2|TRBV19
TGTGCCAGTAGTATTTGGGGCGGGGGGGACACAGATACGCAGTATTTT
CASSIWGGGDTDTQYF
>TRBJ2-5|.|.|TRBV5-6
TGTGCCAGCAGCCCGGAGGGGGAAGAGACCCAGTACTTC
CASSPEGEETQYF
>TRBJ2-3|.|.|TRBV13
TGTGCCAGCAGCTTTTTCGGGAGCGGAAGAAGCACAGATACGCAGTATTTT
CASSFFGSGRSTDTQYF
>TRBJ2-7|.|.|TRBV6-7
TGTGCCAGCAGTTACGGTCGGGATGCCTACGAGCAGTACTTC
CASSYGRDAYEQYF
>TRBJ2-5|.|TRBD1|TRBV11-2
TGTGCCAGCAGCTTAGGAACAGGGGGCCCAGGGGTACAAGAGACCCAGTACTTC
CASSLGTGGPGVQETQYF
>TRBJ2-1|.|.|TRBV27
TGTGCCAGCAGATTAAATTACAATGAGCAGTTCTTC
CASRLNYNEQFF
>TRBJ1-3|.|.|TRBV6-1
TGTGCCAGCAGTGAAGCAAGTTCCGACTCTGGAAACACCATATATTTT
CASSEASSDSGNTIYF
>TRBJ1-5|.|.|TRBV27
TGTGCCAGCAGTTCGTCCGGACCACAGGGTTTTGGCAATCAGCCCCAGCATTTT
CASSSSGPQGFGNQPQHF
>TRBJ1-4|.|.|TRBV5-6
TGTGCCAGCAGCTTGGCTGCAGTGGGTTGGGAAAAACTGTTTTTT
CASSLAAVGWEKLFF
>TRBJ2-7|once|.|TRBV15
TGTGCCACCAGCAAAGAAATTATGAGCTCCTACGAGCAGTACTTC
CATSKEIMSSYEQYF
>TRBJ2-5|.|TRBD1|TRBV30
TGTGCCTGGACTCCGGGACAGGGGGCGGAGACCCAGTACTTC
CAWTPGQGAETQYF
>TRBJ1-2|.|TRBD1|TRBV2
TGTGCCAGCAGTGAAACCCGGGACAGTGCTAACTATGGCTACACCTTC
CASSETRDSANYGYTF
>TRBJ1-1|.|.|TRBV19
TGTGCCAGTAGCCCCGGTTCATGGGGCACTGAAGCTTTCTTT
CASSPGSWGTEAFF
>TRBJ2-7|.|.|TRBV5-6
TGTGCCAGCAGCTTGGGTGACTTAGGGGACGAGCAGTACTTC
CASSLGDLGDEQYF